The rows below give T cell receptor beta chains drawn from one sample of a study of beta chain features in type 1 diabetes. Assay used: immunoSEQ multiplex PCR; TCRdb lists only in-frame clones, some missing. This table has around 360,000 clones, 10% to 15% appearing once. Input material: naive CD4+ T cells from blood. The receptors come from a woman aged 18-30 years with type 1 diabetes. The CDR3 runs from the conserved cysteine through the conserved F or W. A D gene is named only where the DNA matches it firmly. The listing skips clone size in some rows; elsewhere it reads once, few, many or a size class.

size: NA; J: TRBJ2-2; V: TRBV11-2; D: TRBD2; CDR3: CASTPQELADTGELFF; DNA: TGTGCCAGCACCCCTCAGGAACTAGCGGACACCGGGGAGCTGTTTTTT
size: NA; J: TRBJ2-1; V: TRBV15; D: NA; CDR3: CATSSGTAQVEQFF; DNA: TGTGCCACCAGCAGTGGAACCGCACAGGTTGAGCAGTTCTTC
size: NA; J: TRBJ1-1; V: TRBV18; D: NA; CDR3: CASSPSEGGEAFF; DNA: TGTGCCAGCTCACCCAGTGAGGGCGGGGAAGCTTTCTTT
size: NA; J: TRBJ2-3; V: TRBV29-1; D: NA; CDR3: CSPWTADTQYF; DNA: TGCAGCCCTTGGACAGCGGATACGCAGTATTTT
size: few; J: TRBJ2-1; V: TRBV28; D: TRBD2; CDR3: CASSGTSGRRSYNEQFF; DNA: TGTGCCAGCAGTGGGACTAGCGGGAGACGCTCCTACAATGAGCAGTTCTTC
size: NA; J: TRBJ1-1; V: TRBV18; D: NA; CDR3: CASSQNAGKRGTEAFF; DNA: TGTGCCAGCTCACAGAACGCAGGGAAAAGGGGAACTGAAGCTTTCTTT
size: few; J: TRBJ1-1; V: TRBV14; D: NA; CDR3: CASSQDRRGGNTEAFF; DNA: TGTGCCAGCAGCCAAGATAGGCGGGGGGGGAACACTGAAGCTTTCTTT
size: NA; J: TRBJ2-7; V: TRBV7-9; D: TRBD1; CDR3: CASSPGQVITYEQYF; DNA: TGTGCCAGCAGCCCAGGACAGGTCATAACCTACGAGCAGTACTTC
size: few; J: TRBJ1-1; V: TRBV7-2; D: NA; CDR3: CASSLVGEANTEAFF; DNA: TGTGCCAGCAGCTTAGTGGGGGAGGCGAACACTGAAGCTTTCTTT
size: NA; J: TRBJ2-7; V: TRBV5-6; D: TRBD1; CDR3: CASRKTGGRTEQYF; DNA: TGTGCCAGCAGGAAGACAGGGGGTCGGACCGAGCAGTACTTC
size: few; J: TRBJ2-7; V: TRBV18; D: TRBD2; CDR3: CASSPGQGGVYEQYF; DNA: TGTGCCAGCTCACCCGGGCAGGGAGGGGTCTACGAGCAGTACTTC
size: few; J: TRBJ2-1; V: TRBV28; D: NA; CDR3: CASSFLQKQFF; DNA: TGTGCCAGCAGTTTTCTACAGAAGCAGTTCTTC
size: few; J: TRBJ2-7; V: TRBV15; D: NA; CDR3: CATSLGDRDYEQYF; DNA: TGTGCCACCTCTCTCGGGGATCGGGACTACGAGCAGTACTTC
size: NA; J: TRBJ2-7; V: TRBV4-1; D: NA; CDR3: CASSQVISQRTYEQYF; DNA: TGCGCCAGCAGCCAAGTGATATCGCAGAGGACCTACGAGCAGTACTTC
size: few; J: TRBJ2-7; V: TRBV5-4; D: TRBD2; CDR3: CASSQIAGGPGNEQYF; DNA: TGTGCCAGCAGTCAGATAGCGGGGGGGCCGGGTAACGAGCAGTACTTC
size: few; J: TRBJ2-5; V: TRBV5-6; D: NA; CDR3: CASSLPDSQETQYF; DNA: TGTGCCAGCAGCCTCCCGGACAGCCAAGAGACCCAGTACTTC
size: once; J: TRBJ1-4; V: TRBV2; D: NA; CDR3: CASSETTSEKLFF; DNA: TGTGCCAGCAGTGAGACGACAAGTGAAAAACTGTTTTTT
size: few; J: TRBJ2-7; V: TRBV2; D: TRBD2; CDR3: CASSLAGGYEQYF; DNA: TGTGCCAGCAGTCTAGCGGGGGGATACGAGCAGTACTTC
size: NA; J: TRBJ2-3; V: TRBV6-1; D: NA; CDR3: CASSAFQDTQYF; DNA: TGTGCCAGCAGTGCATTCCAAGATACGCAGTATTTT
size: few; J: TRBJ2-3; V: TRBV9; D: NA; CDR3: CASSVGGGRDTQYF; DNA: TGTGCCAGCAGCGTGGGGGGAGGAAGGGATACGCAGTATTTT
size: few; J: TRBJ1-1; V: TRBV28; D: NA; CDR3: CASSSIPGLNTEAFF; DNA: TGTGCCAGCAGTTCCATACCAGGGCTGAACACTGAAGCTTTCTTT
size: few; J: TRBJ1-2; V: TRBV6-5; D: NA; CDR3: CASSPRLTANYGYTF; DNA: TGTGCCAGCAGTCCCCGACTGACAGCTAACTATGGCTACACCTTC
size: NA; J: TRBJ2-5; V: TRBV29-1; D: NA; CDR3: CSVEGTRDYQETQYF; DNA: TGCAGCGTTGAGGGCACTCGGGATTACCAAGAGACCCAGTACTTC
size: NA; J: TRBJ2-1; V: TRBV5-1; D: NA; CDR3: CASSLEQGTGANEQFF; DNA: TGCGCCAGCAGCTTGGAACAGGGGACGGGAGCCAATGAGCAGTTCTTC
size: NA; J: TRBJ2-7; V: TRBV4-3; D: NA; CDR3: CASSQDLPSANYEQYF; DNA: TGCGCCAGCAGCCAAGATCTCCCTAGCGCTAACTACGAGCAGTACTTC
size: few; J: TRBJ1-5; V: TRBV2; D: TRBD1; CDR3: CASSVSVTGGRPQHF; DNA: TGTGCCAGCAGTGTTTCTGTGACAGGGGGTCGGCCCCAGCATTTT
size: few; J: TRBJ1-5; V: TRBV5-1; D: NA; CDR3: CASSLFPDNQPQHF; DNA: TGCGCCAGCAGCCTATTCCCCGACAATCAGCCCCAGCATTTT
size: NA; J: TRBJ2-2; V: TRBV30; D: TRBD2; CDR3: CAWNSGRANTGELFF; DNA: TGTGCCTGGAATAGCGGGAGGGCTAACACCGGGGAGCTGTTTTTT
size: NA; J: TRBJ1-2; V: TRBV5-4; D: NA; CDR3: CASSLGRINYGYTF; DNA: TGTGCCAGCAGCTTGGGTAGAATCAACTATGGCTACACCTTC
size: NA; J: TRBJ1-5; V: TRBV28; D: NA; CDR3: CASSSDGRRSNQPQHF; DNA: TGTGCCAGCAGTTCCGACGGCCGCAGGAGCAATCAGCCCCAGCATTTT
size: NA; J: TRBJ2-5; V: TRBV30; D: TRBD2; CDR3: CAWSLAGAETQYF; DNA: TGTGCCTGGAGTTTAGCGGGAGCCGAGACCCAGTACTTC
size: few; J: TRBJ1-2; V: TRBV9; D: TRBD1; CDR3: CASSVGQGMDGYTF; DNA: TGTGCCAGCAGCGTAGGACAGGGGATGGATGGCTACACCTTC
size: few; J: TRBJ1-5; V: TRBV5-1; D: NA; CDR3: CASSLGRAKKEPQHF; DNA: TGCGCCAGCAGCTTGGGGAGGGCCAAAAAGGAGCCCCAGCATTTT
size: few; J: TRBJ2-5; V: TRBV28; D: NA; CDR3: CASSSSLGTQYF; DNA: TGTGCCAGCTCCTCCTCACTAGGGACCCAGTACTTC
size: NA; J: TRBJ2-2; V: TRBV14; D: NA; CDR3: CASSQAAFYSGELFF; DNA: TGTGCCAGCAGCCAAGCGGCCTTCTACAGCGGGGAGCTGTTTTTT
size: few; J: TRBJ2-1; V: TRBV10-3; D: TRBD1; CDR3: CAISPQGQGATEQFF; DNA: TGTGCCATCAGCCCCCAAGGACAGGGGGCGACTGAGCAGTTCTTC
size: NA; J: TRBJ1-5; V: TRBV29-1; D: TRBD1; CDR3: CSVADRDRQPQHF; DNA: TGCAGCGTCGCAGACAGGGATCGACAGCCCCAGCATTTT
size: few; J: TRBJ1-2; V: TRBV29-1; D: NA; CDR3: CSHGAGEFDGYTF; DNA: TGCAGCCACGGGGCAGGGGAATTTGATGGCTACACCTTC
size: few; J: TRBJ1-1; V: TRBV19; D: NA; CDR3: CASQRYSDTEAFF; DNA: TGTGCCAGTCAACGGTATTCGGACACTGAAGCTTTCTTT
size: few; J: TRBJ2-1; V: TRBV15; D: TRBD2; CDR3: CATSRDLASGSPTYNEQFF; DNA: TGTGCCACCAGCAGAGATCTGGCTAGCGGGAGCCCGACCTACAATGAGCAGTTCTTC
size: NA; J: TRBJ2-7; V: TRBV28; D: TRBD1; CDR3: CASSSGQGDEQYF; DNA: TGTGCCAGCAGTTCGGGACAGGGCGACGAGCAGTACTTC
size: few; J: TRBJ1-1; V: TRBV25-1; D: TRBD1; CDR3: CASGAIGGRKAFF; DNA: TGTGCCAGCGGAGCCATAGGGGGCCGGAAAGCTTTCTTT
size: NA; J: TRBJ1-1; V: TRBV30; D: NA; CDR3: CAWRGAGNTEAFF; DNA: TGTGCCTGGAGGGGAGCAGGAAACACTGAAGCTTTCTTT
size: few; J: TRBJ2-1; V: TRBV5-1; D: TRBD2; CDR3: CASSHGTSSYNEQFF; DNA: TGCGCCAGCAGCCACGGGACTAGCAGCTACAATGAGCAGTTCTTC
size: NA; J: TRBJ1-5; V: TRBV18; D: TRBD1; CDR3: CASSPRDRGWSQHF; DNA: TGTGCCAGCTCACCCCGGGACAGGGGTTGGTCCCAGCATTTT
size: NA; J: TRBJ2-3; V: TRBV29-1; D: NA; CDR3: CSAGDTQYF; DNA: TGCAGCGCCGGAGATACGCAGTATTTT